This T cell receptor (beta chain) was documented in a study of blood T cell repertoires in COVID-19. Overall study: COVID-19 samples, acute and convalescent, were from the United States, Italy and Spain.

The method was immunoSEQ multiplex PCR; TCRdb's version includes in-frame clones alone and lacks a portion of them. This table holds about 18,000 clones, over 60% found once. This sequence originates from a man aged 65 to 85 with COVID-19, enrolled during active disease. The sequenced sample consisted of peripheral blood.

CDR3 sequence: CASSLAAASSYEQYF. The CDR3 DNA sequence: TGTGCCAGCAGCTTAGCGGCGGCAAGCTCCTACGAGCAGTACTTC. The chain uses TRBV11-2 and TRBJ2-7; D remains ambiguous. Germline V lookup: CDR1 SGHAT, CDR2 FQNNGV. The CDR3 totals 15 residues. The V end lost 1 base, the J end lost 0 bases, and 10 bases lay between the germline ends.